The present entry profiles one TCR beta chain with its context. Its antigen is as yet unknown. A read error may be the cause here, since a much bigger clone is one base away. At the DNA level, this CDR3 is encoded by other sequences in the same sample as well. The data are from a study of T cells after posttransplantation cyclophosphamide. Study-wide results and caveats: Later blood repertoires were often dominated by clones from the donor CD8+ memory compartment. Skin or GI-infiltrating T cells shared few TRB sequences with blood. Recipient CMV seropositivity and CMV reactivation strongly tracked TRB clonality.

The CDR3 spans 15 residues. V was clipped by 8 bases and J by 4 bases, with 18 bases between them. Germline CDR1 is SGHTA and CDR2 is FQGNSA. This related bone marrow graft donor gave peripheral blood on the day of marrow donation. The table came from immunoSEQ multiplex PCR; TCRdb's copy has only in-frame clones and leaves some out. This repertoire holds about 39,000 clones, and none appear only once. The source material was PBMCs. The clonotype comes from a woman aged 45-59 years in good health and a related stem cell transplant donor. The chain is built from TRBV7-2 and TRBJ1-3; unclear D gene. The CDR3 bases are TGTGCCAGCGGGCATCGGGGTAGCTCCGGAAACACCATATATTTT. It yields the protein CASGHRGSSGNTIYF.